This T cell receptor (beta chain) derives from a study of shared clonotypes between healthy human individuals. Looking at the study overall: Contributing individuals were a couple of females and a few males aged 18 to 49.

Naive CD8 isolation took CD45RO-negative cells positively selected for CCR7 and excluded terminally differentiated effector memory CD45RA+ cells. TCRdb's table, derived via immunoSEQ multiplex PCR, lists solely in-frame clones and lacks some. The sample includes around 650,000 clones, roughly 95% seen only once; the top ten take 0.11%. Points from the study as a whole: Generation probabilities were higher for clonotypes shared across all four sorted-subset donors than for unshared ones. Only blood underwent sampling, and tissue repertoires likely differ.

This clone was detected only once. Its target is unknown. Other nucleotide sequences from this sample produce the same CDR3. Looked up from germline, CDR1 is MNHEY and CDR2 is SVGAGI. Trimming left V 2 bases short and J 6 bases short, with 7 bases between. The CDR3 has 12 amino acids. The J gene is TRBJ1-1, the V gene TRBV6-5, with D possibly matching TRBD1 (5 bases). Specimen: naive CD8+ T cells sorted from blood. The origin of this receptor is a woman aged 25 to 39 in good health. The CDR3 loop reads CASSYGGAEAFF. The DNA of the CDR3 is TGTGCCAGCAGTTACGGGGGGGCTGAAGCTTTCTTT.